This TCR beta chain was captured in a study of blood T cell repertoires in COVID-19. As for the study in general: The samples span acute and convalescent COVID-19 from the United States, Italy and Spain. T cells, B-cell-depleted T cells, or PBMCs supplied cDNA or gDNA.

Losses at the gene ends were 4 bases for V and 4 bases for J; bases not matched to a gene: 7. Germline V lookup: CDR1 SGHVS, CDR2 FQNEAQ. This CDR3 has 16 residues. Study processing details: Reference gene primer amplification gave estimated nucleated cell counts. Assay used: immunoSEQ multiplex PCR; TCRdb lists only in-frame clones, some missing. The D gene and trimming were derived from the DNA, and the V and J assignments and clone size from that table. The sample shows some 230,000 clones, approximately 84% of them seen only once. The rearrangement uses TRBV7-8 and TRBJ1-6, with 7 bases fitting TRBD1. The receptor comes from a middle-aged man with acute or convalescent COVID-19. Source material: peripheral blood. CDR3 in amino acids: CASSSFGQDYNSPLHF. In DNA form, the CDR3 reads TGTGCCAGCAGCTCGTTCGGACAGGATTATAATTCACCCCTCCACTTT. Variable domain in full (rest from reference TRBV7-8 and TRBJ1-6): GAGVSQSPRYKVAKRGQDVALRCDPISGHVSLFWYQQALGQGPEFLTYFQNEAQLDKSGLPSDRFFAERPEGSVSTLKIQRTQQEDSAVYLCASSSFGQDYNSPLHFGNGTRLTVT.